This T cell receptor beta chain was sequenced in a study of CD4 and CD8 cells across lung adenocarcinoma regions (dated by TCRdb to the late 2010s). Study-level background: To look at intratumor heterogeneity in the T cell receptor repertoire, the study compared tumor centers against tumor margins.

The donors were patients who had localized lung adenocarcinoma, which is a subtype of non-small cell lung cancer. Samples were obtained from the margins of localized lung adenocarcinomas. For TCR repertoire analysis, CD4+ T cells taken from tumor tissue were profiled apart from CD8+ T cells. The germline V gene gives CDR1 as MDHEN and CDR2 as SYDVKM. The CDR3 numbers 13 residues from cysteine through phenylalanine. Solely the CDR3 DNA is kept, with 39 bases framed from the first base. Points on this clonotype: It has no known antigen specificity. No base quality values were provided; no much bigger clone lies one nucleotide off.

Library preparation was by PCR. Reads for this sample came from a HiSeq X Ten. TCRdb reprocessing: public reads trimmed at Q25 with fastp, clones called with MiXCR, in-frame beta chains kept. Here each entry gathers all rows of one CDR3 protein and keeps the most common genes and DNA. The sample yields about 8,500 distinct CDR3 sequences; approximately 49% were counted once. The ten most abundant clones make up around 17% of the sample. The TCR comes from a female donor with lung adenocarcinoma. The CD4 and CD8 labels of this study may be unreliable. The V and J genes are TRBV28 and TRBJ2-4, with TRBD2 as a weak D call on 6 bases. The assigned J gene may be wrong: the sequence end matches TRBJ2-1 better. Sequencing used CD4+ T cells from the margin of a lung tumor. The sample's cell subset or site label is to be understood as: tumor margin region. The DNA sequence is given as TGTGCCAGCAGTCGGACGTCCGAAGGGACTCAGTTCTTC. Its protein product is CASSRTSEGTQFF.